This TCR beta chain was captured in a study of T and B cells in COVID-19 patients. From blood, 250-500 ng of genomic DNA served as TRB template. This clonotype is labeled medium-sized (0.01 to 0.1%). Multiplex PCR with BIOMED2 TRB-A/B primer pools amplified TRB rearrangements. TCRdb re-called the multiplex PCR reads with MiXCR, one entry per CDR3 protein. The data hold about 7,000 distinct CDR3 sequences, with about 33% observed a single time. The receptor was isolated from a human donor with active COVID-19. The sequenced sample consisted of blood.

CDR3 nucleotide sequence: TGTGCCAGTAGTATTCTAGGCGGGAGCACAGATACGCAGTATTTT. Protein sequence: CASSILGGSTDTQYF. The gene calls are TRBV19 and TRBJ2-3; a weak D match, TRBD2 (5 bases). Trimming took off 3 bases at V and 0 bases at J, with 10 bases between the two ends. Germline assignment: CDR1 LNHDA and CDR2 SQIVND (reference sequence). The CDR3 contains 15 residues.